Following are 24 T cell receptor beta chains from one sample sequenced in a study of HIV-infected patients and healthy controls. All unsorted peripheral T cells were captured because whole blood was used without fractionation. Reverse transcription used about 510 ng RNA and constant-region primers for alpha and beta. Using multiplexing indices, alpha and beta chain libraries were generated apart by chain-specific third strand synthesis. TCRdb reprocessed the 5' RACE reads with MiXCR, giving one entry per CDR3 protein. The data show under 20,000 distinct CDR3 sequences, around a tenth seen once. Specimen: blood. All receptors derive from an adult in good health.

This chain uses TRBV11-3 with TRBJ2-1; TRBD2 matches 13 bases. Germline CDR1 and CDR2: SGHNT and YENEEA. Trimming removed 0 bases from V and 6 bases from J; junction bases left unmatched: 8. The CDR3 length is 18 residues. The CDR3 loop is CASSLDQSGTSGVNEQFF. The CDR3, as DNA: TGTGCCAGCAGCTTAGACCAGTCCGGGACTAGCGGGGTCAATGAGCAGTTCTTC.

The table lists this clonotype with many counts. The chain uses TRBV19 and TRBJ2-2; 7 nucleotides match TRBD1. The germline CDR1 and CDR2 sequences are LNHDA and SQIVND (reference sequence). The CDR3 covers 15 residues. V dropped 5 bases and J dropped 2; count of bases not matched to a gene: 5. The CDR3 spells CASSGQVENTGELFF. CDR3 coding DNA: TGTGCCAGTAGTGGACAGGTGGAAAACACCGGGGAGCTGTTTTTT.

This clonotype was observed a handful of times. The chain carries TRBV6-6 and TRBJ2-3, with 11 bases identical to TRBD2. V lost 2 bases and J lost 1; bases outside the gene matches: 8. CDR1 is MNHNY, CDR2 SVGAGI, per germline (reference sequence). The CDR3 covers 18 residues. The CDR3 protein is CASSYGATLAGGTDTQYF. The CDR3 nucleotides are TGTGCCAGCAGTTACGGGGCTACACTAGCGGGAGGCACAGATACGCAGTATTTT.

The CDR3 loop reads CASSMRESGANVLTF. As DNA, the CDR3 is TGTGCCAGTAGTATGCGGGAATCTGGGGCCAACGTCCTGACTTTC. The chain recombines TRBV19 with TRBJ2-6; D might be TRBD2 (6 bases). The CDR3 runs to 15 residues. V lost 3 bases and J 1 base, leaving 7 bases between the germline ends. Germline loops: CDR1 LNHDA, CDR2 SQIVND (reference sequence).

This clonotype has at least ten counts. The chain joins TRBV12-3 or TRBV12-4 to TRBJ1-4; 9 bases map to TRBD1. After removal of 6 bases from V and 6 bases from J, the junction contained 8 bases not matched to a gene. This CDR3 region has 15 residues. The CDR3 reads CASREPGQGYEKLFF. The CDR3 coding sequence is TGTGCCAGCAGAGAACCGGGACAGGGTTATGAAAAACTGTTTTTT.

This clonotype was detected only a few times. V and J are TRBV7-2 and TRBJ2-5; D is uncertain. The CDR3 is made up of 13 amino acids. Germline V gives CDR1 SGHTA, CDR2 FQGNSA. Trimming took 5 bases from V and 5 from J, leaving 12 bases between them. CDR3 amino acids: CASSRTADETQYF. CDR3 nucleotide sequence: TGTGCCAGCAGCCGGACGGCGGACGAGACCCAGTACTTC.

A few counts support this clonotype. The gene calls are TRBV4-3 and TRBJ2-1; D call uncertain. Germline V gives CDR1 LGHNA, CDR2 YSLEER. Trimming removed 4 bases at V and 6 bases at J, with 22 bases between. The CDR3 is 17 amino acids. The CDR3 here is CASSRLFLEGAGNEQFF. CDR3 in DNA: TGCGCCAGCAGCCGCCTTTTCCTAGAAGGTGCTGGCAATGAGCAGTTCTTC.

By frequency in the sample, this clonotype is medium-sized. The chain has TRBV29-1 and TRBJ2-5; no definite D call. Trimming stripped 4 bases from V and 5 bases from J, with 17 bases between. The CDR3 is 14 amino acids. Germline CDR1 SQVTM, CDR2 ANQGSEA. CDR3 sequence reads: CSVVTLVTSETQYF. CDR3 bases: TGCAGCGTTGTCACCCTAGTAACCTCCGAGACCCAGTACTTC.

This clonotype has a count of ten or more. The chain couples TRBV7-9 to TRBJ1-5, with D perhaps TRBD1 (6 bases). The CDR3 has 15 residues. V was cut by 6 bases and J by 2 bases, with 14 bases left in between. Germline loops: CDR1 SEHNR, CDR2 FQNEAQ (reference sequence). The CDR3: CASSSQGLGNQPQHF. The CDR3 DNA reads TGTGCCAGCAGTTCACAGGGTCTTGGCAATCAGCCCCAGCATTTT.

In its sample, this clonotype was seen a few times. The rearrangement joins TRBV7-9 to TRBJ1-1; 7 bases agree with TRBD1. This CDR3 spans 16 amino acids. J gave up 2 bases and V 5 bases, and 11 bases lay outside the gene matches. The germline gives CDR1 SEHNR, CDR2 FQNEAQ (reference sequence). The CDR3 bases are TGTGCCAGCAGCCAAGTGATGAGGGGGCGTAACACTGAAGCTTTCTTT. This gives the protein CASSQVMRGRNTEAFF.

This clonotype is classed as medium-sized. V usage is TRBV28 and J usage is TRBJ2-7, with TRBD2 matching 8 bases. The CDR3 length is 14 residues. The germline V gene has CDR1 MDHEN and CDR2 SYDVKM. Trimming removed 5 bases from V and 3 bases from J; junction bases left unmatched: 6. CDR3 bases: TGTGCCAGCAGTCCCTCAACTAGCGGCTACGAGCAGTACTTC. Translated: CASSPSTSGYEQYF.

Ten or more counts support this clonotype. This chain joins TRBV27 and TRBJ2-7; 12 nucleotides match TRBD2. The CDR3 runs to 14 residues. The junction had 6 bases not matched to a gene; V was cut back by 10 bases and J by 2 bases. Germline lookup yields CDR1 MNHEY and CDR2 SMNVEV (reference sequence). The CDR3 DNA reads TGTGCCACCCAACTAGCGGGAGGTACCTACGAGCAGTACTTC. Translating gives CATQLAGGTYEQYF.

The sample holds many counts of this clonotype. The CDR3 loop is CASSVGRASGPYNEQFF. The CDR3 DNA reads TGTGCCAGCAGCGTGGGCCGAGCCTCCGGCCCCTACAATGAGCAGTTCTTC. The chain links TRBV9 to TRBJ2-1; D not resolved. The V and J ends lost 2 bases and 2 bases respectively, with 17 bases between them. Germline values: CDR1 SGDLS, CDR2 YYNGEE. CDR3 size: 17 residues.

This clonotype rates as medium-sized (0.01 to 0.1%). This chain connects TRBV7-9 to TRBJ1-1; D is possibly TRBD1 (5 bases). The CDR3 sequence is 13 residues long. The germline gives CDR1 SEHNR, CDR2 FQNEAQ (reference sequence). V lost 5 bases and J 8 bases, leaving 15 bases between the germline ends. CDR3 loop: CASSPAGPPEAFF. The CDR3, as DNA: TGTGCCAGCAGCCCTGCGGGACCCCCGGAAGCTTTCTTT.

At least ten counts were recorded for this clonotype. The chain joins TRBV4-3 to TRBJ2-1, with D possibly matching TRBD2 (6 bases). The CDR3 covers 15 residues. Germline-derived CDR1 and CDR2 are LGHNA and YSLEER. The V end was cut by 0 bases, the J end by 9 bases, with 15 bases between. The CDR3 reads CASSQEDYVQGEQFF. DNA for the CDR3: TGCGCCAGCAGCCAAGAGGACTATGTTCAGGGTGAGCAGTTCTTC.

This clonotype is labeled as medium-sized. This chain joins TRBV29-1 and TRBJ2-1; tentative D call: TRBD2 (5 bases). Germline V gene sequence: CDR1 SQVTM, CDR2 ANQGSEA. Trimming left V 4 bases short and J 9 bases short, with 19 bases between. The CDR3 has 14 amino acids. CDR3 protein: CSVGVSRGWAEQFF. In DNA, the CDR3 is TGCAGCGTTGGGGTTAGTCGGGGTTGGGCTGAGCAGTTCTTC.

This clonotype was counted ten times or more. The V gene is TRBV5-1, the J gene TRBJ2-3; D not resolved. With 5 bases removed from V and 4 bases from J, the gap between germline ends came to 11 bases. CDR3 length equals 13 residues. Per germline, CDR1 SGHRS and CDR2 YFSETQ. The CDR3 bases are TGCGCCAGCAGACGCGGAGAATCAGATACGCAGTATTTT. Protein product: CASRRGESDTQYF. Complete variable domain (other parts from reference TRBV5-1 and TRBJ2-3): KAGVTQTPRYLIKTRGQQVTLSCSPISGHRSVSWYQQTPGQGLQFLFEYFSETQRNKGNFPGRFSGRQFSNSRSEMNVSTLELGDSALYLCASRRGESDTQYFGPGTRLTVL.

This clonotype has a count of ten or more. This chain joins TRBV29-1 and TRBJ2-5; no definite D call. The CDR3 totals 12 residues. V was trimmed by 1 base and J by 5 bases, leaving 8 bases between them. CDR1 is SQVTM and CDR2 is ANQGSEA in the germline V gene. The CDR3: CSVEVFGETQYF. The CDR3 DNA reads as TGCAGCGTTGAAGTGTTCGGTGAGACCCAGTACTTC. The full variable domain, its missing parts supplied by reference TRBV29-1 and TRBJ2-5, is SAVISQKPSRDICQRGTSLTIQCQVDSQVTMMFWYRQQPGQSLTLIATANQGSEATYESGFVIDKFPISRPNLTFSTLTVSNMSPEDSSIYLCSVEVFGETQYFGPGTRLLVL.

This clonotype was seen a few times. The chain joins TRBV5-8 to TRBJ1-1, with TRBD1 matching 11 bases. Germline V gene lookup returns CDR1 SGHTS and CDR2 YDEGEE. The CDR3 is 15 residues long. V lost 3 bases to trimming and J lost 5 bases; unmatched junction nucleotides: 6. This CDR3 reads CASSSQGQGGTEAFF. CDR3 coding DNA: TGTGCCAGCAGCTCACAGGGACAGGGGGGTACTGAAGCTTTCTTT. The full variable domain, in which reference TRBV5-8 and TRBJ1-1 provide the parts outside the CDR3, is EAGVTQSPTHLIKTRGQQATLRCSPISGHTSVYWYQQALGLGLQFLLWYDEGEERNRGNFPPRFSGRQFPNYSSELNVNALELEDSALYLCASSSQGQGGTEAFFGQGTRLTVV.

The genes are TRBV6-5 and TRBJ1-1, with TRBD1 matching over 7 bases. Trimming took 5 bases from V and 10 from J; bases not matched to a gene: 16. The CDR3 totals 15 residues. Germline CDR1 is MNHEY and CDR2 is SVGAGI. The CDR3 DNA sequence: TGTGCCAGCAGTGCCGCCCTGGACAGGCGCTTTGGAGCTTTCTTT. It is translated as CASSAALDRRFGAFF.

Many counts were recorded for this clonotype. CDR3 residues: CASSLGRGLGGELFF. The CDR3 DNA reads TGTGCCAGCAGCTTAGGGCGGGGGCTCGGCGGGGAGCTGTTTTTT. The chain is built from TRBV7-8 and TRBJ2-2, with D possibly TRBD2 on 7 matching bases. The V gene's germline CDR1 is SGHVS and CDR2 FQNEAQ. The V end was cut by 1 base, the J end by 7 bases, with 13 bases between. This CDR3 has 15 residues.

Ten or more counts support this clonotype. The V call is TRBV6-6, the J call TRBJ2-7; possibly TRBD1 for D (5 bases). Trimming stripped 2 bases from V and 6 bases from J, with 14 bases between. The CDR3 is 14 amino acids. Germline V lookup: CDR1 MNHNY, CDR2 SVGAGI (reference sequence). The CDR3 is CASSYPDIGSEQYF. DNA for the CDR3: TGTGCCAGCAGTTACCCGGACATTGGGTCCGAGCAGTACTTC.

The chain carries TRBV28 and TRBJ1-5; D is possibly TRBD1 (5 bases). Germline values: CDR1 MDHEN, CDR2 SYDVKM. Trimming took off 6 bases at V and 7 bases at J, with 10 bases between the two ends. The CDR3 sequence is 12 residues long. The CDR3 DNA sequence: TGTGCCAGCAGGTTCCGGGGGCAGCCCCAGCATTTT. It is translated as CASRFRGQPQHF.

The rearrangement links TRBV18 to TRBJ1-1; the D is unclear. The CDR3 covers 15 residues. V lost 3 bases and J 1 base, leaving 12 bases between the germline ends. Germline V gives CDR1 KGHSH, CDR2 LQKENI. The CDR3 DNA reads as TGTGCCAGCTCACCCCAAGGACCGTCGAACACTGAAGCTTTCTTT. This sequence encodes CASSPQGPSNTEAFF.